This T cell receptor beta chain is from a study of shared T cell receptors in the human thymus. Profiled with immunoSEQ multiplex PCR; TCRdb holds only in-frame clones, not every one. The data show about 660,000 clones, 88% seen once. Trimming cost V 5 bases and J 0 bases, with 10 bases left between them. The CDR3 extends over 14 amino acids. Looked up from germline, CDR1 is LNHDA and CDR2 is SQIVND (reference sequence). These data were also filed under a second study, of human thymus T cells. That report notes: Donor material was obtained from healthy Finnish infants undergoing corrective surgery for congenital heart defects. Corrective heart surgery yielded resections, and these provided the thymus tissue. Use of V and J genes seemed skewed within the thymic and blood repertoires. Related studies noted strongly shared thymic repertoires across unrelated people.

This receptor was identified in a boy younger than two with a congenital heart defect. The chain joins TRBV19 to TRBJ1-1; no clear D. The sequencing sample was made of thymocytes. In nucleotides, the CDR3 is TGTGCCAGTAGTTTGACATACATGAACACTGAAGCTTTCTTT. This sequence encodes CASSLTYMNTEAFF.